This TCR beta chain was sequenced during a study of blood T cell repertoires in COVID-19. The V gene lost 5 bases and the J gene lost 3 bases, with 12 bases spanning the gap. CDR3 length equals 14 residues. Germline CDR1 and CDR2: LNHDA and SQIVND (reference sequence). Sequencing was performed with immunoSEQ multiplex PCR; in TCRdb, only in-frame clones are kept and a portion is missing. The table includes 11,000 to 15,000 clones, roughly 89% detected once. The chain recombines TRBV19 with TRBJ2-3; D is perhaps TRBD1 (6 bases). This sequence was found in a human donor in a cohort sampled during active COVID-19. The sequenced sample was peripheral blood. For the CDR3, the DNA is TGTGCCAGTAGTCCGGCAGGGGTAACAGATACGCAGTATTTT. Protein product: CASSPAGVTDTQYF. Looking up the rest from reference TRBV19 and TRBJ2-3 gives the full variable domain: DGGITQSPKYLFRKEGQNVTLSCEQNLNHDAMYWYRQDPGQGLRLIYYSQIVNDFQKGDIAEGYSVSREKKESFPLTVTSAQKNPTAFYLCASSPAGVTDTQYFGPGTRLTVL.